This TCR beta chain appears in the sequencing data of a study of T-cell memory formation after mild COVID-19. Concerning this clonotype itself: Antigen unknown.

Study results and caveats: Largely, contracting CD4+ clones fell within CM and EM, and contracting CD8+ clones within EMRA. In pre-infection memory, a portion of responding clones appeared, which suggested that cross-reactive memory joined.

Via MiXCR, TCRdb re-called the 5' RACE reads, giving one row per CDR3 protein. Altogether 450,000 to 700,000 distinct CDR3 sequences are present, roughly 17% being singletons, with the ten largest covering around 12%. The CDR3 spans 14 residues. The trim removed 3 bases at V and 5 bases at J, leaving 5 bases unmatched. What was sequenced was PBMCs or a T cell subset sorted from them (not recorded which). The V and J genes are TRBV12-3 or TRBV12-4 and TRBJ1-1, with 8 nucleotides matching TRBD1. The sequence came from an adult woman who had mild COVID-19 (a few samples of this study predate the infection). Cell type and time point are not known. The CDR3 region is CASSLGRGLTEAFF. The CDR3 bases are TGTGCCAGCAGTTTGGGCAGGGGGCTTACTGAAGCTTTCTTT.